The clone carrying this T cell receptor beta chain was found a few times. Its target is unknown. The entry originates in a study of CD8 T cells in ankylosing spondylitis. The study, taken as a whole, reports: Relatively rare in peripheral blood, disease-linked clones were also CD8+. Reportedly, disease-linked clones are significantly enriched in ankylosing spondylitis patients' matched synovial fluid. Certain motif variants had earlier appeared in reactive arthritis synovial fluid and blood. A TCR beta motif of eight or nine highly homologous variants seemed to mark ankylosing spondylitis blood.

Trimming pared 5 bases from V and 5 bases from J, leaving 12 bases between. CDR1 MNHEY and CDR2 SMNVEV come from the germline V gene (reference sequence). The CDR3 has 13 amino acids. Preparation of TCR beta libraries was done by quantitative 5'-RACE with molecular barcodes. TCRdb used MiXCR to reprocess the 5' RACE reads, holding one entry per CDR3 protein. The sample comprises 200,000 to 250,000 distinct CDR3 sequences, about 7% of which are singletons, and approximately 14% rests with the top ten. This chain joins TRBV27 and TRBJ1-1; a possible D gene is TRBD1 (5 bases). Input material: blood, either unsorted or a sorted T cell fraction (not recorded which). The source of this sequence is a male donor with ankylosing spondylitis. The CDR3 nucleotides are TGTGCCAGCAGTACAGGAAGAGGAACTGAAGCTTTCTTT. Translating gives CASSTGRGTEAFF.